Listed here are 25 T cell receptor beta chains from one sample, sequenced in a study of CD8 T cells in ankylosing spondylitis. MiXCR, run by TCRdb on the 5' RACE reads, gives a single entry per CDR3 protein. Of 270,000 or so distinct CDR3 sequences listed, over 15% were seen once; the top ten hold approximately 32%. The specimen was blood, either unsorted or a sorted T cell fraction (not recorded which). The receptor source for this set is a male donor with ankylosing spondylitis or in good health (not recorded which).

The chain joins TRBV27 to TRBJ2-1; D remains ambiguous. The CDR3 length is 16 residues. V lost 3 bases and J lost 6, with 18 bases in between. Germline values: CDR1 MNHEY, CDR2 SMNVEV (reference sequence). CDR3 in DNA: TGTGCCAGCAGTTTGTACCTAAGCGCGACGGCCAATGAGCAGTTCTTC. Translation: CASSLYLSATANEQFF.

This clonotype was seen repeatedly, ten times or more. The CDR3: CASTLAAYNEQFF. CDR3 in DNA: TGTGCCAGCACACTAGCCGCCTACAATGAGCAGTTCTTC. The J gene is TRBJ2-1, the V gene TRBV6-1; perhaps TRBD2 as D (6 bases). The V end lost 7 bases, the J end lost 2 bases, and 9 bases lay between the germline ends. Germline values: CDR1 MNHNS, CDR2 SASEGT. The CDR3 runs to 13 residues.

The rearrangement uses TRBV20-1 and TRBJ2-7; 8 bases are shared with TRBD2. The CDR3 is made up of 15 amino acids. V trimming: 6 bases; J trimming: 7 bases; junction bases outside the gene matches: 17. Germline values: CDR1 DFQATT, CDR2 SNEGSKA (reference sequence). CDR3 nucleotide sequence: TGCAGTGCCCATCCCTTAACGGGAGGGCCGAAAGAGCAGTACTTC. Translating gives CSAHPLTGGPKEQYF.

This clonotype showed up just a few times. The V and J genes are TRBV20-1 and TRBJ2-1; 7 bases are a match to TRBD2. Germline loops: CDR1 DFQATT, CDR2 SNEGSKA (reference sequence). This CDR3 has 14 amino acids. V lost 0 bases and J lost 4; bases outside the gene matches: 3. Here the CDR3 DNA reads TGCAGTGCTAGAGATGCGCGGGAGTACAATGAGCAGTTCTTC. Amino acids: CSARDAREYNEQFF.

The chain has TRBV9 and TRBJ2-2, with TRBD2 as a possible D gene (6 bases). This CDR3 has 14 amino acids. V gave up 0 bases and J gave up 3 bases, with 6 bases separating them. Germline assignment: CDR1 SGDLS and CDR2 YYNGEE. The CDR3 DNA sequence: TGTGCCAGCAGCGTAGGGGGGGACACCGGGGAGCTGTTTTTT. Protein product: CASSVGGDTGELFF.

The chain has TRBV6-1 and TRBJ2-1; D assignment may be TRBD1 or TRBD2 (6 bases each). Trimming removed 6 bases from V and 5 bases from J, with 14 bases in between. The CDR3 loop spans 14 amino acids. Per the germline V gene, CDR1 is MNHNS and CDR2 is SASEGT. The CDR3 loop is CASRSQGTHNEQFF. CDR3 DNA: TGTGCCAGCAGATCGCAGGGGACTCACAATGAGCAGTTCTTC.

The V call is TRBV10-3, the J call TRBJ2-1, with D maybe TRBD1 (6 bases). Trimming took 6 bases from V and 6 from J, leaving 9 bases between them. The germline gives CDR1 ENHRY, CDR2 SYGVKD. This CDR3 has 12 residues. CDR3 amino acids: CAISTGPNEQFF. The CDR3 coding sequence is TGTGCCATCAGCACAGGGCCCAATGAGCAGTTCTTC.

This clonotype was picked up a small number of times. The chain employs TRBV29-1 and TRBJ2-5; D not certain. CDR3 length equals 11 residues. V shed 4 bases and J shed 5 bases, with 8 bases lying between them. Germline values: CDR1 SQVTM, CDR2 ANQGSEA. The CDR3 here is CSVGVAETQYF. In nucleotides, the CDR3 is TGCAGCGTTGGGGTTGCGGAGACCCAGTACTTC.

The chain carries TRBV11-2 and TRBJ2-2, with D unresolved. CDR1 and CDR2 from the germline V gene are SGHAT and FQNNGV. Trimming shortened V by 0 bases and J by 5 bases, and 10 bases separated the two germline ends. The CDR3 spans 15 residues. The CDR3 sequence: CASSLDGGITGELFF. The CDR3 DNA follows: TGTGCCAGCAGCTTAGATGGTGGCATAACCGGGGAGCTGTTTTTT.

V usage is TRBV24-1 and J usage is TRBJ1-1; D is uncertain. V lost 7 bases, J lost 4 bases, and 12 bases lay in between. The germline V gene has CDR1 KGHDR and CDR2 SFDVKD. There are 13 residues in the CDR3. In DNA form, the CDR3 reads TGTGCCACCAGGGACTCCCGCGGCACTGAAGCTTTCTTT. Translated, it gives CATRDSRGTEAFF.

CDR3 nucleotide sequence: TGTGCCACCAGTGACCCCGGACTAGCGGGACATACCGGGGAGCTGTTTTTT. As protein: CATSDPGLAGHTGELFF. This sequence joins TRBV24-1 and TRBJ2-2; TRBD2 agrees at 12 bases. This CDR3 spans 17 amino acids. CDR1 and CDR2 from the germline V gene are KGHDR and SFDVKD. Trimming at V came to 4 bases and at J to 5 bases, leaving 7 bases not matched to a gene.

V is TRBV4-3 and J is TRBJ2-4, with unresolved D. This CDR3 has 14 residues. Germline assignment: CDR1 LGHNA and CDR2 YSLEER. Trimming took off 1 base at V and 7 bases at J, with 11 bases between the two ends. In DNA form, the CDR3 reads TGCGCCAGCAGCCAAGCTTTGGGTTCGAACATTCAGTACTTC. It specifies CASSQALGSNIQYF.

V is TRBV5-1 and J is TRBJ2-7; 9 positions agree with TRBD1. The CDR3 consists of 14 residues. V shed 4 bases, J shed 3 bases, and the junction held 5 bases outside the gene matches. Germline V gene lookup returns CDR1 SGHRS and CDR2 YFSETQ. CDR3 DNA: TGCGCCAGCAGCGCACGACAGGGGGACTACGAGCAGTACTTC. Translated, it gives CASSARQGDYEQYF.

In this sample, this clonotype turned up a few times. The chain has TRBV10-3 and TRBJ2-7, with D possibly called TRBD1 or TRBD2 (5 bases each). This CDR3 has 15 residues. V lost 0 bases and J 2 bases, leaving 11 bases between the germline ends. Germline V CDR1 and CDR2: ENHRY, SYGVKD. This CDR3 reads CAISESWDGPYEQYF. The CDR3 bases are TGTGCCATCAGTGAGTCGTGGGACGGGCCCTACGAGCAGTACTTC.

The rearrangement links TRBV7-9 to TRBJ2-7, with a weak D call TRBD2 (5 bases). This CDR3 is 15 amino acids long. V lost 6 bases, J lost 4 bases, and 19 bases lay in between. CDR1 SEHNR and CDR2 FQNEAQ come from the germline V gene (reference sequence). The chain's CDR3 is CASRAGKSLPYEQYF. The DNA of the CDR3 is TGTGCCAGCAGAGCCGGGAAATCTCTCCCTTACGAGCAGTACTTC.

In its sample, this clonotype was seen many times. This chain joins TRBV4-1 and TRBJ1-5; D ambiguous. CDR1 MGHRA and CDR2 YSYEKL come from the germline V gene. V was cut by 0 bases and J by 2 bases, with 8 bases left in between. The CDR3 extends over 15 amino acids. CDR3 residues: CASSQDNSRNQPQHF. CDR3 sequence (DNA): TGCGCCAGCAGCCAAGATAACAGTCGCAATCAGCCCCAGCATTTT.

The chain couples TRBV7-9 to TRBJ2-5, with a weak D call TRBD2 (6 bases). Deletions cut 0 bases from V and 5 bases from J, with 13 bases between. Germline V gene sequence: CDR1 SEHNR, CDR2 FQNEAQ (reference sequence). The CDR3 spans 15 residues. The CDR3 coding sequence is TGTGCCAGCAGCTTAGCAGGGGAGGATGGGGAGACCCAGTACTTC. This translates into CASSLAGEDGETQYF.

The table lists this clonotype with a few counts. The gene calls are TRBV20-1 and TRBJ2-7, with 12 bases fitting TRBD2. J lost 3 bases, V lost 1 base, and 1 base had no gene match. CDR1 is DFQATT, CDR2 SNEGSKA, per germline (reference sequence). This CDR3 has 14 amino acids. Here the CDR3 DNA reads TGCAGTGCTAGAGCTAGCGGGAGGGACTACGAGCAGTACTTC. Translation gives CSARASGRDYEQYF.

In regard to this clonotype: An end of the junction differs from the germline gene, which may be a read error. The gene calls are TRBV4-1 and TRBJ2-1; 9 bases match TRBD1. The CDR3 has 17 residues. Germline CDR1 is MGHRA and CDR2 is YSYEKL. The CDR3 loop reads CASSQVEEDRGYSEQFF. CDR3 bases: TGCGCCAGCAGCCAAGTGGAGGAGGACAGGGGCTACAGTGAGCAGTTCTTC.

The J gene is TRBJ2-5, the V gene TRBV1; the table gives TRBD2 as D, unverified against the DNA. TRBV1 is listed as a pseudogene. The CDR3 extends over 15 amino acids. The CDR3, as DNA: TGCACCTTCAACCGCGGGACTAGCGTGCAAGAGACCCAGTACTTC. Its protein is CTFNRGTSVQETQYF.

This clonotype has at least ten counts. The chain combines TRBV29-1 with TRBJ2-5; D unclear. V dropped 2 bases and J dropped 1 base, with 8 bases sitting between them. The CDR3 runs 13 residues. Germline CDR1 reads SQVTM; CDR2 reads ANQGSEA. CDR3 protein: CSVEWGLQETQYF. Here the CDR3 DNA reads TGCAGCGTTGAATGGGGTCTCCAAGAGACCCAGTACTTC.

This chain joins TRBV4-1 and TRBJ1-5; D may be TRBD1 (5 bases). This CDR3 region has 16 residues. Germline CDR1 is MGHRA and CDR2 is YSYEKL. V was trimmed by 0 bases and J by 3 bases, leaving 12 bases between them. The CDR3 DNA reads TGCGCCAGCAGCCAAGAAAATGGGGCCAACAATCAGCCCCAGCATTTT. Its protein product is CASSQENGANNQPQHF.

The V gene is TRBV29-1, the J gene TRBJ2-2; D is possibly TRBD1 or TRBD2 (5 bases each). The length of the CDR3 is 13 residues. V shed 5 bases and J shed 8 bases, with 15 bases lying between them. Germline V gene data show CDR1 as SQVTM and CDR2 as ANQGSEA. In DNA form, the CDR3 reads TGCAGCGTTCAAAGGGGAGAAAGGGGGGAGCTGTTTTTT. It codes for CSVQRGERGELFF.

The V gene is TRBV6-1, the J gene TRBJ2-4, with 13 bases matching TRBD2. The CDR3 length is 16 residues. Per germline, CDR1 MNHNS and CDR2 SASEGT. Losses at the gene ends were 6 bases for V and 8 bases for J; bases not matched to a gene: 10. CDR3 loop: CASSLRGLAGVDIQYF. Here the CDR3 DNA reads TGTGCCAGCAGCCTCCGAGGACTAGCGGGAGTTGACATTCAGTACTTC.

Only a few counts were recorded for this clonotype. The chain uses TRBV25-1 and TRBJ2-7; D call uncertain. V lost 1 base and J 0 bases, leaving 7 bases between the germline ends. This CDR3 comprises 14 residues. Germline V gives CDR1 MGHDK, CDR2 SYGVNS. The CDR3 here is CASSEFKDSYEQYF. As DNA, the CDR3 is TGTGCCAGCAGTGAATTTAAGGACTCCTACGAGCAGTACTTC.